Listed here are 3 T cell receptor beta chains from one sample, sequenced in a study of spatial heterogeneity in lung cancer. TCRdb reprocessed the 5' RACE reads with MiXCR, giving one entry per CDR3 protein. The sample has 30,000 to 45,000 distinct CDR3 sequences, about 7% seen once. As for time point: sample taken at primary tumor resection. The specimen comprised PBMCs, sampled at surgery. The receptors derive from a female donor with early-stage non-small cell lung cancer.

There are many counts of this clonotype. The CDR3: CSVVFAGLEQYF. The CDR3 bases are TGCAGCGTTGTGTTTGCGGGGCTGGAGCAGTACTTC. This chain joins TRBV29-1 and TRBJ2-7, with a possible D match to TRBD2 (6 bases). V lost 4 bases, J lost 7 bases, and 14 bases lay in between. This CDR3 has 12 amino acids. Germline CDR1 reads SQVTM; CDR2 reads ANQGSEA.

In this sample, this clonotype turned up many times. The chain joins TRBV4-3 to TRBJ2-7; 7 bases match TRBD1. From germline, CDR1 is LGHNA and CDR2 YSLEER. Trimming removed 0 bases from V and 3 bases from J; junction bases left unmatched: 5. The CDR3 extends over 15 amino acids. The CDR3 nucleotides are TGCGCCAGCAGCCAAGATCGCAGGGGGTACTACGAGCAGTACTTC. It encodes CASSQDRRGYYEQYF.

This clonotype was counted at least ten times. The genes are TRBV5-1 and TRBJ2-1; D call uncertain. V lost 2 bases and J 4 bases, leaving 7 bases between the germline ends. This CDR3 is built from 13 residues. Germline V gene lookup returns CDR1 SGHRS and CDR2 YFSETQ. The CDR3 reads CASSLEEYNEQFF. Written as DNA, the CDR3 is TGCGCCAGCAGCTTAGAGGAGTACAATGAGCAGTTCTTC.